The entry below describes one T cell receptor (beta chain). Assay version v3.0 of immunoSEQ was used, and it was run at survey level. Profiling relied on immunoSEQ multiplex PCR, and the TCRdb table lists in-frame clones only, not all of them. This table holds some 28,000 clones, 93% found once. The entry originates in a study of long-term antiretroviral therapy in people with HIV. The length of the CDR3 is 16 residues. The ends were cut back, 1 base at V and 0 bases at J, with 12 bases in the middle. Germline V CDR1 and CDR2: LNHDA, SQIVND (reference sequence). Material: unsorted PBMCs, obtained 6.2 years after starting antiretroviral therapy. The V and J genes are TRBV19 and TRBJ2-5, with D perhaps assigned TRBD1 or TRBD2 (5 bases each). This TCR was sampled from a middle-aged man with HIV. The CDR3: CASSIAGTQYQETQYF. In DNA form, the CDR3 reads TGTGCCAGTAGTATAGCCGGGACCCAGTACCAAGAGACCCAGTACTTC. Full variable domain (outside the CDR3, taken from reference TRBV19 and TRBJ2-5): DGGITQSPKYLFRKEGQNVTLSCEQNLNHDAMYWYRQDPGQGLRLIYYSQIVNDFQKGDIAEGYSVSREKKESFPLTVTSAQKNPTAFYLCASSIAGTQYQETQYFGPGTRLLVL.